This T cell receptor (beta chain) is from a study of a mutant IDH1 vaccine in newly diagnosed glioma. Study details: Patients received vaccination from 4-6 weeks after radiotherapy alone, or with temozolomide cycles. Patients arrived already treated with radiotherapy, temozolomide, or both, most having had both.

For this clone: Its antigen is currently unknown.

Described time point: week 23, last vaccination. In every dose of vaccine, 300 ug of mutant IDH1 20-mer peptide was given alongside topical imiquimod. Every donor had a new WHO grade 3 or 4 astrocytoma that was IDH1-mutant, with loss of nuclear ATRX. Produced via immunoSEQ multiplex PCR; TCRdb's table is partial and in-frame only. The sample has roughly 74,000 clones; approximately 85% are singletons. Germline CDR1 GTSNPN, CDR2 SVGIG (reference sequence). J was trimmed by 0 bases and V by 3 bases; bases with no gene match: 2. This CDR3 is built from 14 residues. The study's findings and limits: Among top peripheral T cell clonotypes, changes seemed unrelated to pseudoprogression.

This sequence originates from a man in his thirties or forties with glioma. Some clones in this sample may be carry-over from other donors' samples. This sequence joins TRBV30 and TRBJ1-5, with 7 bases aligning to TRBD1. The sequencing used PBMCs, collected from a glioma patient whose treatment included an IDH1 peptide vaccine. CDR3 sequence: CAWRRTGSNQPQHF. The CDR3 region has the DNA TGTGCCTGGAGACGGACAGGTAGCAATCAGCCCCAGCATTTT.